The clone carrying this TCR beta chain was picked up many times. Its antigen is not known. This entry is derived from a study of naive and memory T cell subsets. The study's findings and limits: Naive repertoires, especially CD8, held a few larger clonotypes, possibly memory cells re-expressing CD45RA. Over 90% of naive TCR sequences appeared only once, unlike memory subsets.

Two oligonucleotides, mixed equimolar, formed the beta constant-region primer covering TRBC1 and TRBC2. Four rounds of PCR amplified the ligated cDNA using nested alpha and beta constant-region primers plus SP2. Using its own MiXCR run on the UMI-ligation and nested PCR reads, TCRdb lists one record per CDR3 protein. The sample has around 140,000 distinct CDR3 sequences; roughly 23% are singletons. Sequencing was done on a sample of naive CD4+ T cells from blood. This TCR was sampled from a human donor in good health.

DNA for the CDR3: TGCAGTGCTAGTAGGGACACGAACACTGAAGCTTTCTTT. Amino acids: CSASRDTNTEAFF. The chain is built from TRBV20-1 and TRBJ1-1; perhaps TRBD1 as D (6 bases). The CDR3 length is 13 residues. The germline V and J ends were trimmed by 3 bases and 1 base, with 9 bases remaining between them. Looked up from germline, CDR1 is DFQATT and CDR2 is SNEGSKA (reference sequence).